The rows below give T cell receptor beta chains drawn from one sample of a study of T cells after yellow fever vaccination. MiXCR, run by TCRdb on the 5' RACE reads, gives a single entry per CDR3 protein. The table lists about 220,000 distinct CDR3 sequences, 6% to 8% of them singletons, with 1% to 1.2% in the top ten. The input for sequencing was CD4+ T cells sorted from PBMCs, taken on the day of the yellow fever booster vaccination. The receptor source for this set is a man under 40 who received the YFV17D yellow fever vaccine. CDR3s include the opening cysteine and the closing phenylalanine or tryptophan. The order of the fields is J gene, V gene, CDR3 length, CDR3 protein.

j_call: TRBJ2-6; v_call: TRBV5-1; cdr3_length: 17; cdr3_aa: CASSLADRFSGANILTF
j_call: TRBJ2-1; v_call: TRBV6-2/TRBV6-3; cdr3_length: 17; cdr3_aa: CASSYHSSGATYNEQFF
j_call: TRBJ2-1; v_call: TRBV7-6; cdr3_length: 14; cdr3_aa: CASSADSSYNEQFF
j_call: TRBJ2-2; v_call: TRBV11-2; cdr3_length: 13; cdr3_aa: CASSPQITGELFF
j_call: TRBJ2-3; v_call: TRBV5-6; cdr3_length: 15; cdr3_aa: CASSLRRGYTDTQYF
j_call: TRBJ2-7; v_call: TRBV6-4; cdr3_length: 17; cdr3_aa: CASSFFRQSITTYEQYF
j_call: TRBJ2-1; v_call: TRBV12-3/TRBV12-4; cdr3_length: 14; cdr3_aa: CASSLVEGYNEQFF
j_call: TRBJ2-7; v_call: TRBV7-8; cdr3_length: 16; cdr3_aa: CASSLWGRAFVNEQYF
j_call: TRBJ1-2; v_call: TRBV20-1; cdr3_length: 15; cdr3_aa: CSARRDRGRRVGYTF
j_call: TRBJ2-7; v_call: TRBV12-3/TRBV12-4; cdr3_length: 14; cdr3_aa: CASSSGRAAYEQYF
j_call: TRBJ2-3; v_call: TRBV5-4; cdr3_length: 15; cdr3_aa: CASSQDGSSTDTQYF
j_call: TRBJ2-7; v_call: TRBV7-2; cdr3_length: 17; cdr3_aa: CASSLMLAGGLLREQYF
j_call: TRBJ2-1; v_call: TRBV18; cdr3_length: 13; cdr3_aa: CASSPQTNNEQFF
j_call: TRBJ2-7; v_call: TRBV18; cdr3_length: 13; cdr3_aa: CASSPPGQGQQYF
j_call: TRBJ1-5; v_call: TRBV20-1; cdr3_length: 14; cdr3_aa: CSARATGSNQPQHF
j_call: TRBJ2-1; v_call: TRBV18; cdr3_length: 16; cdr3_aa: CASSPLTSSSYNEQFF
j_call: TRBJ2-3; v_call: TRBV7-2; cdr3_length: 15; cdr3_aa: CASSLGLGGADTQYF
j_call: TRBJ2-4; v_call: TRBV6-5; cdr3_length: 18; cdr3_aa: CASSYSVSGRGAKNIQYF
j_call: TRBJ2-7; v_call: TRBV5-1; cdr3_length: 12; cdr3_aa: CASSPPSAEQYF
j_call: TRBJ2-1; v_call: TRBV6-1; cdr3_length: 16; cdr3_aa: CASSTRRTGNSNEQFF
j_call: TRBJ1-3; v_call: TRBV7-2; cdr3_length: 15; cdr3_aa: CASSLVASRGNTIYF
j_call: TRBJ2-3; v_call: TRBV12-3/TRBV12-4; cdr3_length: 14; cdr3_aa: CASSSRGASDTQYF
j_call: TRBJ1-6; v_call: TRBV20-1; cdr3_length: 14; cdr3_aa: CSATPGTTNSPLHF
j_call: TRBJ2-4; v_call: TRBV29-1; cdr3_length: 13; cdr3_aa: CSVERSSKNIQYF
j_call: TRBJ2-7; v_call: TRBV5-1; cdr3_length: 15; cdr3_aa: CASSLEGASSYEQYF
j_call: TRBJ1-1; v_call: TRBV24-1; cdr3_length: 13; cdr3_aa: CATRDRGWTEAFF
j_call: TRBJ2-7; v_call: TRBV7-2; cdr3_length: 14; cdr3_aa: CASSRDTVSYEQYF
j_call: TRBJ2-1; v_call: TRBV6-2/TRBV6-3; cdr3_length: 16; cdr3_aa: CASSSRRTKDIDEQFF
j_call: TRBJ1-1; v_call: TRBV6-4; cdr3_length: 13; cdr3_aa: CASSDRTGTEAFF
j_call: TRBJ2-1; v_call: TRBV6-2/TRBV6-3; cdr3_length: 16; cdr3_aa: CASRVRAGDSYNEQFF
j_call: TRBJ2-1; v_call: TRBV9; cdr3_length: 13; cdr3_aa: CASSVAGGREQFF
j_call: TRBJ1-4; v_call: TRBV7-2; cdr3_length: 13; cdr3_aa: CASSLQGWEKLFF
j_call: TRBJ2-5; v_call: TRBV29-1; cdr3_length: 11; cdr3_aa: CSVVDGETQYF
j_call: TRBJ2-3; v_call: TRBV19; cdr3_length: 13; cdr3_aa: CASLGTYTDTQYF
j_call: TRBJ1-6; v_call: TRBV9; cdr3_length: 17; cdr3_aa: CASSGAPLATGASPLHF
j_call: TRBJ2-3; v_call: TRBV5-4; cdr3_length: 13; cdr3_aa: CASGPGSTDTQYF
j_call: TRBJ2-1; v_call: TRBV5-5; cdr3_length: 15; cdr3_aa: CASSLDAASYNEQFF
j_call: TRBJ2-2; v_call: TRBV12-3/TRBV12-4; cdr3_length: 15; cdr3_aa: CASSLGTARTGELFF
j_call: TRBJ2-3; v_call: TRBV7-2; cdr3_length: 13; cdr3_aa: CASSPTLTDTQYF
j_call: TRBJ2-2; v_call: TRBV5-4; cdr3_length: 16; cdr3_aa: CASSLASGSLTGELFF
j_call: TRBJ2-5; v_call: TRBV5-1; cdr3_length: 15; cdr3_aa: CASQTDRHRSETQYF
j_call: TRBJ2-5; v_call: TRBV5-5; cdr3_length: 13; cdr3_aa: CASSFTGEETQYF
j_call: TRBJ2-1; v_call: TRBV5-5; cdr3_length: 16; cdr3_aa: CASSFDLALSYNEQFF
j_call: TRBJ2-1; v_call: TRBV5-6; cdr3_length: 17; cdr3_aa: CASSLSAAGDFHNEQFF
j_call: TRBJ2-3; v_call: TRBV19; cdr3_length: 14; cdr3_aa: CASSIALLGHTQYF
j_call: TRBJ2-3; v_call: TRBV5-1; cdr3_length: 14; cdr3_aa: CASRSGRATDTQYF